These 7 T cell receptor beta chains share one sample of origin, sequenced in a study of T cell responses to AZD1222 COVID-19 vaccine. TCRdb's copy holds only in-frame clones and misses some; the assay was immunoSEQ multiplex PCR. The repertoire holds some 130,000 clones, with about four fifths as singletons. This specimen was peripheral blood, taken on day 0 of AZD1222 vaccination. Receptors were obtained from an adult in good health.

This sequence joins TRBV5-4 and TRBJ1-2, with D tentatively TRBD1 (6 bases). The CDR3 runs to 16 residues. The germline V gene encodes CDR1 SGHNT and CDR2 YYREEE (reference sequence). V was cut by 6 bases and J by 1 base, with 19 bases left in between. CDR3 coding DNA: TGTGCCAGCACCATGGGGAAGGGACAACTTAACTATGGCTACACCTTC. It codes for CASTMGKGQLNYGYTF. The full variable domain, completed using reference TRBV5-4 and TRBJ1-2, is ETGVTQSPTHLIKTRGQQVTLRCSSQSGHNTVSWYQQALGQGPQFIFQYYREEENGRGNFPPRFSGLQFPNYSSELNVNALELDDSALYLCASTMGKGQLNYGYTFGSGTRLTVV.

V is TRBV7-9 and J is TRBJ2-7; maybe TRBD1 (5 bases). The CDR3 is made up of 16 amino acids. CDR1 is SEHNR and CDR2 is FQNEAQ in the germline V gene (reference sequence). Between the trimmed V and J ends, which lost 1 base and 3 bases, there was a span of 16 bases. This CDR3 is CASSLVPGSANYEQYF. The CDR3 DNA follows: TGTGCCAGCAGCTTAGTACCAGGGTCCGCGAACTACGAGCAGTACTTC. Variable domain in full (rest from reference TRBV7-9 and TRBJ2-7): DTGVSQNPRHKITKRGQNVTFRCDPISEHNRLYWYRQTLGQGPEFLTYFQNEAQLEKSRLLSDRFSAERPKGSFSTLEIQRTEQGDSAMYLCASSLVPGSANYEQYFGPGTRLTVT.

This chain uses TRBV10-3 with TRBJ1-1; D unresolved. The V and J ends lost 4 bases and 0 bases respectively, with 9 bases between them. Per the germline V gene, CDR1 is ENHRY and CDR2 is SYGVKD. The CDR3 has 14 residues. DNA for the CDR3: TGTGCCATCAGTGGTCCAGGACTGAACACTGAAGCTTTCTTT. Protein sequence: CAISGPGLNTEAFF.

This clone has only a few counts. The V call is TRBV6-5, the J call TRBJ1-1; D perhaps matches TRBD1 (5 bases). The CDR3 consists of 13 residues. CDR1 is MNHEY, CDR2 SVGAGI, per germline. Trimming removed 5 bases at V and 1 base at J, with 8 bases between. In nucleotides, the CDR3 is TGTGCCAGCAGTCCTGGACAGAACACTGAAGCTTTCTTT. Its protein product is CASSPGQNTEAFF.

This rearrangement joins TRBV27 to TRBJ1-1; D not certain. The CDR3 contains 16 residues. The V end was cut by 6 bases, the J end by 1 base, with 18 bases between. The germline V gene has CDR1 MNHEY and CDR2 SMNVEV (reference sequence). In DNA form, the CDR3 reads TGTGCCAGCAGCCGAGTCTCAGGACCGACGAACACTGAAGCTTTCTTT. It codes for CASSRVSGPTNTEAFF.

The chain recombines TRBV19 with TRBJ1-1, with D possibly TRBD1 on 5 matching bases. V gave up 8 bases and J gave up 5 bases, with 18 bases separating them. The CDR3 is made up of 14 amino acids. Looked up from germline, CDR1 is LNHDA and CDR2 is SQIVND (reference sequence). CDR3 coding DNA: TGTGCCAGTCGCCTGGACACTTTTAGGACTGAAGCTTTCTTT. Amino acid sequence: CASRLDTFRTEAFF.

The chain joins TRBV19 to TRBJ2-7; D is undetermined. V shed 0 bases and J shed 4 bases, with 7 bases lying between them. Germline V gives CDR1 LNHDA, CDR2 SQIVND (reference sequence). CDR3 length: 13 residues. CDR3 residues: CASSIEAGYEQYF. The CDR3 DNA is TGTGCCAGTAGTATAGAAGCTGGGTACGAGCAGTACTTC.